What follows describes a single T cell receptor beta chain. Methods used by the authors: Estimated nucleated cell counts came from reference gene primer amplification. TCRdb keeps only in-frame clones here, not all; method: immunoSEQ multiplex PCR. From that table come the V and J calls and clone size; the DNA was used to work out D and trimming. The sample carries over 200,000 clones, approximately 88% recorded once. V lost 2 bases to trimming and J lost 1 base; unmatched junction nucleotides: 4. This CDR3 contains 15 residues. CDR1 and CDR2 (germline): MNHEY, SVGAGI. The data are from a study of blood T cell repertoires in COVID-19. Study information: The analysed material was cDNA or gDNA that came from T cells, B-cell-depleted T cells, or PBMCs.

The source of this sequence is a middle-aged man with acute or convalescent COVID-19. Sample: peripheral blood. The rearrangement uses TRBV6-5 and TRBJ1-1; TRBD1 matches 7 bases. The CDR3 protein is CASSYQGQRNTEAFF. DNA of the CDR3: TGTGCCAGCAGTTACCAGGGACAGCGGAACACTGAAGCTTTCTTT.